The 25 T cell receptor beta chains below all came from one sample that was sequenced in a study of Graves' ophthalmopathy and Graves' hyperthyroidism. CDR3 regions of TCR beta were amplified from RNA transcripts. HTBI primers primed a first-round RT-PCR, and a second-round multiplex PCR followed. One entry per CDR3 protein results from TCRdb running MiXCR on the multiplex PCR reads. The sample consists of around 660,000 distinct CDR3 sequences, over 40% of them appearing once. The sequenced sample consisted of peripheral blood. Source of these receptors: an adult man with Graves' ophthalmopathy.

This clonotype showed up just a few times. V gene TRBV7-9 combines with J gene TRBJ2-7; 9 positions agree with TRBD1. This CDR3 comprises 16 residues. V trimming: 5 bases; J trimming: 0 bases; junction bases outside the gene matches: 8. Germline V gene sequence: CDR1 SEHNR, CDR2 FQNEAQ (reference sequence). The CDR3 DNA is TGTGCCAGCAGCCTCTCGGGGACAGGGAGCTCCTACGAGCAGTACTTC. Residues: CASSLSGTGSSYEQYF.

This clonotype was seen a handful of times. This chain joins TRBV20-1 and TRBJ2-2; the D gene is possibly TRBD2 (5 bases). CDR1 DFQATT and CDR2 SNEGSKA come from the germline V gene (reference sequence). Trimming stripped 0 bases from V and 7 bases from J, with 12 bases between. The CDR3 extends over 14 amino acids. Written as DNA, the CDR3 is TGCAGTGCTAGAGATTCAGGTCGGGGCGGGGAGCTGTTTTTT. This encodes CSARDSGRGGELFF.

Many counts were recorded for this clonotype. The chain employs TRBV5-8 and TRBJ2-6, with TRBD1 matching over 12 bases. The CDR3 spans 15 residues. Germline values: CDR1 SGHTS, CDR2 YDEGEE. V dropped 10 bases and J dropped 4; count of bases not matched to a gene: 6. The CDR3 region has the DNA TGTGCCGGCCGGGACAGGGGGCGAGGGGCCAACGTCCTGACTTTC. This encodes CAGRDRGRGANVLTF.

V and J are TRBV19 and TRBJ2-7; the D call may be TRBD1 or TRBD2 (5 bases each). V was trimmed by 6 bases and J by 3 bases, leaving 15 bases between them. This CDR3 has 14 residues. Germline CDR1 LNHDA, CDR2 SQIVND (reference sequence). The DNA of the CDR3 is TGTGCCAGTAGACCCTTGGCAGGGAGCTACGAGCAGTACTTC. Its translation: CASRPLAGSYEQYF.

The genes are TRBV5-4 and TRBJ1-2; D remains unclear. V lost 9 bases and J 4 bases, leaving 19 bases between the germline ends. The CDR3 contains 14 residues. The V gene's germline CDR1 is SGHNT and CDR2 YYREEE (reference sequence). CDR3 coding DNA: TGTGCCACCCAATGGGGTGGGGAGGGCTATGGCTACACCTTC. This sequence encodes CATQWGGEGYGYTF.

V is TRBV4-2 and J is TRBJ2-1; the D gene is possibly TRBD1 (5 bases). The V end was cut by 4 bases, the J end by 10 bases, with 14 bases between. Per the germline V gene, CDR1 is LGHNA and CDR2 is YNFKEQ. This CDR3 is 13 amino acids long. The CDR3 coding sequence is TGTGCCAGCAGCCTCCGACCCGGACAAGAGCAGTTCTTC. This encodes CASSLRPGQEQFF.

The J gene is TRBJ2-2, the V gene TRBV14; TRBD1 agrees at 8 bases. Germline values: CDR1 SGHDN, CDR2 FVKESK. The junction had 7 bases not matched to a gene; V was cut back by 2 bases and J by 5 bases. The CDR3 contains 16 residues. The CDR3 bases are TGTGCCAGCAGCCAAATCCTCGGACAGGGTACCGGGGAGCTGTTTTTT. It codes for CASSQILGQGTGELFF.

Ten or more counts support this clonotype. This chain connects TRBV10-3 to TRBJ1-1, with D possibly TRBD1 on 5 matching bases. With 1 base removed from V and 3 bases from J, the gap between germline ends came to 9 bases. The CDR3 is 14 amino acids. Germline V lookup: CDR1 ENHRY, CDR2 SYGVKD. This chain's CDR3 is CAISEWQGDTEAFF. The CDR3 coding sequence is TGTGCCATCAGTGAGTGGCAGGGCGACACTGAAGCTTTCTTT.

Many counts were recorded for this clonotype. The CDR3 here is CASSYLGTADHTF. The CDR3 DNA follows: TGTGCCAGCAGTTACTTGGGGACCGCGGATCACACCTTC. This rearrangement joins TRBV6-6 to TRBJ1-2, with D tentatively TRBD1 (5 bases). Trimming took 1 base from V and 12 from J, leaving 15 bases between them. Looked up from germline, CDR1 is MNHNY and CDR2 is SVGAGI (reference sequence). The CDR3 sequence is 13 residues long.

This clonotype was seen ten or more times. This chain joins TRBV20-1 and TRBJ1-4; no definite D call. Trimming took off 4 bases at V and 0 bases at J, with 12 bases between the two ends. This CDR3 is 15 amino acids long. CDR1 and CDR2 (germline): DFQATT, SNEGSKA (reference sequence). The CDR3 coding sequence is TGCAGTGCTACCTCACCCGGGACAACTAATGAAAAACTGTTTTTT. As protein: CSATSPGTTNEKLFF.

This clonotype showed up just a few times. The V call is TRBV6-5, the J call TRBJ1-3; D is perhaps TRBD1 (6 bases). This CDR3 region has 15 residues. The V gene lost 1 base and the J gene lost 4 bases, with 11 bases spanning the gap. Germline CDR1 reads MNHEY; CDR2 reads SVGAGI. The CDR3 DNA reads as TGTGCCAGCAGTTACTTATCAGGGGAAGGAAACACCATATATTTT. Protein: CASSYLSGEGNTIYF.

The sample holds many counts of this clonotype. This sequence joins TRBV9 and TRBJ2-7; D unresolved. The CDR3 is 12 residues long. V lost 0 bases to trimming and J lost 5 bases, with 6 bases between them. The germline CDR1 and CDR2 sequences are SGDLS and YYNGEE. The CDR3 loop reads CASSVVKHEQYF. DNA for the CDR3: TGTGCCAGCAGCGTAGTAAAGCACGAGCAGTACTTC.

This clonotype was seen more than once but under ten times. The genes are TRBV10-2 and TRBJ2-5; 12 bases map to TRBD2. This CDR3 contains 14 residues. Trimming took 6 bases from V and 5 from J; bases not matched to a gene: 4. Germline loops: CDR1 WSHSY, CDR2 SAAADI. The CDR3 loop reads CASRSGTSGETQYF. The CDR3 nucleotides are TGCGCCAGCAGATCCGGGACTAGCGGGGAGACCCAGTACTTC.

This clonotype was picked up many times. For the CDR3, the DNA is TGTGCCAGCTTCGAGATGGACAGGGTGTATCAGCCCCAGCATTTT. Encoded protein: CASFEMDRVYQPQHF. The V call is TRBV2, the J call TRBJ1-5; 8 nucleotides align to TRBD1. Germline V gene lookup returns CDR1 SNHLY and CDR2 FYNNEI. CDR3 length: 15 amino acids. Unmatched junction bases numbered 11, after V lost 8 bases and J lost 5 bases.

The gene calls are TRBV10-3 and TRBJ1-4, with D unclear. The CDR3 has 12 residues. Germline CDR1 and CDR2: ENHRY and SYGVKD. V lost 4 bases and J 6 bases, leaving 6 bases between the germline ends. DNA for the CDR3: TGTGCCATCAGTGTCGGGGATGAAAAACTGTTTTTT. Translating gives CAISVGDEKLFF.

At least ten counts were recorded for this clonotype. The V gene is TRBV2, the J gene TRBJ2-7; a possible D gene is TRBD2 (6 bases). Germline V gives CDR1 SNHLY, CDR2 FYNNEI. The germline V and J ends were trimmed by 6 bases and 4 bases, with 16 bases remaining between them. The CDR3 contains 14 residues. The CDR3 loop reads CASRRESPSYEQYF. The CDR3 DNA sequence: TGTGCCAGCAGGCGGGAATCCCCTTCTTACGAGCAGTACTTC.

The CDR3 protein is CSLDGNGELFF. The DNA for the CDR3 is TGCAGCTTGGACGGGAACGGGGAGCTGTTTTTT. The chain is built from TRBV29-1 and TRBJ2-2, with D maybe TRBD2 (5 bases). V shed 8 bases and J shed 7 bases, with 11 bases lying between them. Germline CDR1 is SQVTM and CDR2 is ANQGSEA. This CDR3 is built from 11 residues.

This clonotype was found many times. In DNA form, the CDR3 reads TGCAGCGTCGATAAGCGGGAGGAGCTGAACACTGAAGCTTTCTTT. Encoded protein: CSVDKREELNTEAFF. This rearrangement joins TRBV29-1 to TRBJ1-1; D unresolved. The germline V gene has CDR1 SQVTM and CDR2 ANQGSEA. CDR3 length: 15 residues. V lost 6 bases and J lost 0, with 17 bases in between.

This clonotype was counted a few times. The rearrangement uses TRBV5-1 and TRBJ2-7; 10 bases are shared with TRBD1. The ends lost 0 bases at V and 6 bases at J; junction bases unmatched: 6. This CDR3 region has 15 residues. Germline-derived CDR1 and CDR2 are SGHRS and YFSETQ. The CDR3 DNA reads TGCGCCAGCAGCTTGGAAGGACAGGGGGGTCGCGAGCAGTACTTC. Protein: CASSLEGQGGREQYF.

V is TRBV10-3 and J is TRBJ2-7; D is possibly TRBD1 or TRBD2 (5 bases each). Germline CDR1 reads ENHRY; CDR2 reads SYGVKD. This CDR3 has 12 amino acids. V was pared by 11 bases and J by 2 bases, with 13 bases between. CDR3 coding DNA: TGTGCCTGGACGGGACCGACCTACGAGCAGTACTTC. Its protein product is CAWTGPTYEQYF.

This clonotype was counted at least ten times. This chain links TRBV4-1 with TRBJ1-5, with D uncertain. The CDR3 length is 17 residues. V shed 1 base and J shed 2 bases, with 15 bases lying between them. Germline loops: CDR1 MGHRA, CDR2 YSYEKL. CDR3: CASSQGFVQERNQPQHF. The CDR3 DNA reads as TGCGCCAGCAGCCAAGGGTTCGTGCAGGAGCGCAATCAGCCCCAGCATTTT.

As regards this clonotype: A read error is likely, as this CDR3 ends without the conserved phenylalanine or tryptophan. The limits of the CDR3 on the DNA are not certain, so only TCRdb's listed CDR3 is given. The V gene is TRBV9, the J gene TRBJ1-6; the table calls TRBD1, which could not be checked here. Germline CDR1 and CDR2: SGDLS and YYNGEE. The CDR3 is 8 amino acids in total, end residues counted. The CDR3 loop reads CASSGNDR.

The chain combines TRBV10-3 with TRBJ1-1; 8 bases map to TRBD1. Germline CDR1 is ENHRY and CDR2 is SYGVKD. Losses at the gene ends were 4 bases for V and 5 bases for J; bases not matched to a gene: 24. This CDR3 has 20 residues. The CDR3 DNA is TGTGCCATCAGTGCGGCAGGGGGCGACGGCTCTCTCCCCTTGCGGACTGAAGCTTTCTTT. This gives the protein CAISAAGGDGSLPLRTEAFF.

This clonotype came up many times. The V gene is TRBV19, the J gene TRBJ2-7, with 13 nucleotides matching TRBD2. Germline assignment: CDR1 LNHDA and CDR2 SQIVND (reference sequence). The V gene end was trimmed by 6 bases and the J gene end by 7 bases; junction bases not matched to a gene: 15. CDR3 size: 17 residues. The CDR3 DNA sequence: TGTGCCAGTAGCCATGTCTTTAACGGACTAGCGGGAGTTGAGCAGTACTTC. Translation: CASSHVFNGLAGVEQYF.

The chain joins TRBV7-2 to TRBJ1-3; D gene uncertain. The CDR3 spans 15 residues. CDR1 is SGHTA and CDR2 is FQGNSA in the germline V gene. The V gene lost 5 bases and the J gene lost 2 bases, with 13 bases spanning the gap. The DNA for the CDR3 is TGTGCCAGCAGCCACCGGACCCTTCCTGGAAACACCATATATTTT. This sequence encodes CASSHRTLPGNTIYF.